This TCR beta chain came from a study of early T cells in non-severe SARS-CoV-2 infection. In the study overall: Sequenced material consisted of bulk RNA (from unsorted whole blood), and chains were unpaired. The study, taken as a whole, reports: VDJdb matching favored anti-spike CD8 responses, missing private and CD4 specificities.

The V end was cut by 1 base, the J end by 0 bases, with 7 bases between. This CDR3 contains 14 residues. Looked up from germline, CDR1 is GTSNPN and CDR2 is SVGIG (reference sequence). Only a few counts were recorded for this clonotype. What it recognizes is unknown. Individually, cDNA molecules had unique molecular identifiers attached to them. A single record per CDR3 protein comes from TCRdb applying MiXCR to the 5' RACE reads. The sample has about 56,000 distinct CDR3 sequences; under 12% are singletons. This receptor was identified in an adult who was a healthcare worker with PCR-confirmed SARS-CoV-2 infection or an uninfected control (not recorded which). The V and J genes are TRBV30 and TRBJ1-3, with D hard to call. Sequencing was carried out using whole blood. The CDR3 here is CAWSASSSGNTIYF. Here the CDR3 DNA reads TGTGCCTGGAGTGCTAGCTCCTCTGGAAACACCATATATTTT.